This passage covers 25 T cell receptor beta chains from one sample sequenced in a study of blood T cell repertoires in COVID-19. This table comes from immunoSEQ multiplex PCR, and its TCRdb copy is limited to in-frame clones, with some not included. The table includes 160,000 or so clones, roughly 87% detected once. The sample consisted of peripheral blood. The receptor set was obtained from a woman aged 55-69 years who had recovered from COVID-19.

The chain links TRBV9 to TRBJ2-7; possibly TRBD1 for D (5 bases). The V end was cut by 6 bases, the J end by 1 base, with 11 bases between. Germline CDR1 and CDR2: SGDLS and YYNGEE. CDR3 length equals 13 residues. CDR3 sequence reads: CASNEDSSYEQYF. CDR3 nucleotide sequence: TGTGCCAGCAACGAAGACAGTTCCTACGAGCAGTACTTC.

This chain links TRBV3-1 (or the pseudogene TRBV3-2) with TRBJ1-2, with a weak D call TRBD1 (5 bases). The CDR3 runs 14 residues. The germline V gene has CDR1 LGHDT and CDR2 YNNKEL (reference sequence). The V gene lost 0 bases and the J gene lost 8 bases, with 13 bases spanning the gap. The CDR3 sequence is CASSQDWQGPGYTF. In DNA, the CDR3 is TGTGCCAGCAGCCAAGATTGGCAGGGTCCGGGCTACACCTTC.

This clone was seen a single time. The chain recombines TRBV7-3 with TRBJ2-6; 7 bases fit TRBD2. The germline V gene has CDR1 SGHTA and CDR2 FQGTGA. The V and J ends lost 6 bases and 5 bases, in that order; junction bases with no gene match: 19. CDR3 size: 19 residues. The DNA of the CDR3 is TGTGCCAGCAGTCTCCCCGGATCCATAGCGGGTCTGAGGGCCAACGTCCTGACTTTC. Encoded protein: CASSLPGSIAGLRANVLTF. The full variable domain, completed using reference TRBV7-3 and TRBJ2-6, is GAGVSQTPSNKVTEKGKYVELRCDPISGHTALYWYRQSLGQGPEFLIYFQGTGAADDSGLPNDRFFAVRPEGSVSTLKIQRTERGDSAVYLCASSLPGSIAGLRANVLTFGAGSRLTVL.

The chain uses TRBV19 and TRBJ2-1; tentative D call: TRBD1 (6 bases). CDR1 and CDR2 (germline): LNHDA, SQIVND (reference sequence). The CDR3 has 15 residues. The V end was cut by 4 bases, the J end by 2 bases, with 12 bases between. CDR3 bases: TGTGCCAGTAGTACACGTGACAGGACCTACAATGAGCAGTTCTTC. This translates into CASSTRDRTYNEQFF.

The rearrangement joins TRBV3-1 (or the pseudogene TRBV3-2) to TRBJ1-2, with 9 bases identical to TRBD1. With V trimmed by 4 bases and J by 9 bases, 12 bases remained unmatched. Germline CDR1 is LGHDT and CDR2 is YNNKEL (reference sequence). This CDR3 region has 15 residues. The CDR3 here is CASSPQYRTGDSYTF. In nucleotides, the CDR3 is TGTGCCAGCAGCCCTCAATATAGGACAGGGGATAGCTACACCTTC.

V is TRBV5-6 and J is TRBJ1-6, with a tentative D call TRBD1 (6 bases). CDR3 length equals 17 residues. Deletions cut 4 bases from V and 0 bases from J, with 14 bases between. The germline V gene has CDR1 SGHDT and CDR2 YYEEEE. CDR3 residues: CASSADSTFSYNSPLHF. CDR3 DNA sequence: TGTGCCAGCAGCGCGGACAGCACTTTCTCCTATAATTCACCCCTCCACTTT.

J is TRBJ2-2 and V is TRBV5-5, with TRBD1 identical over 9 bases. Germline V gene sequence: CDR1 SGHKS, CDR2 YYEKEE (reference sequence). The CDR3 has 15 residues. Trimming took 3 bases from V and 4 from J; bases not matched to a gene: 4. This CDR3 is CASSYGTGITGELFF. The CDR3 nucleotides are TGTGCCAGCAGCTACGGGACAGGGATCACCGGGGAGCTGTTTTTT.

This CDR3 is CASSDVWGAAGYTF. Here the CDR3 DNA reads TGCGCCAGCAGTGATGTTTGGGGAGCCGCTGGCTACACCTTC. The V gene is TRBV10-1, the J gene TRBJ1-2; D is uncertain. Trimming took 3 bases from V and 7 from J, leaving 15 bases between them. This CDR3 contains 14 residues. Germline V lookup: CDR1 WNHNN, CDR2 SYGVQD (reference sequence).

The chain has TRBV6-2 or TRBV6-3 and TRBJ2-2; possibly TRBD1 for D (5 bases). Germline V CDR1 and CDR2: MNHEY, SVGEGT. The CDR3 spans 15 residues. V dropped 6 bases and J dropped 1 base, with 12 bases sitting between them. The CDR3 nucleotides read TGTGCCAGCAGGCCTTCCACAGGGAACACCGGGGAGCTGTTTTTT. It translates to CASRPSTGNTGELFF.

The chain combines TRBV5-1 with TRBJ2-7; D might be TRBD2 (6 bases). The CDR3 loop spans 12 amino acids. The germline CDR1 and CDR2 sequences are SGHRS and YFSETQ. V gave up 7 bases and J gave up 6 bases, with 14 bases separating them. CDR3 residues: CASGLTGSEQYF. CDR3 nucleotide sequence: TGCGCCAGCGGACTAACAGGTTCCGAGCAGTACTTC.

The V and J genes are TRBV10-1 and TRBJ2-1; 9 nucleotides match TRBD2. The CDR3 runs to 18 residues. Germline V gene lookup returns CDR1 WNHNN and CDR2 SYGVQD (reference sequence). J lost 4 bases, V lost 6 bases, and 16 bases had no gene match. CDR3 sequence (DNA): TGCGCCAGCAGCACCGCCGGACTGGATAGCGGGGGTTACAATGAGCAGTTCTTC. Translation gives CASSTAGLDSGGYNEQFF.

This rearrangement joins TRBV10-2 to TRBJ2-2, with 8 bases identical to TRBD2. V dropped 6 bases and J dropped 0; count of bases not matched to a gene: 3. The CDR3 contains 15 residues. CDR1 and CDR2 (germline): WSHSY, SAAADI. The CDR3 here is CASRGSGANTGELFF. The CDR3 region has the DNA TGCGCCAGCAGGGGTAGCGGGGCGAACACCGGGGAGCTGTTTTTT.

This sequence joins TRBV6-1 and TRBJ2-3; D remains ambiguous. The CDR3 is 13 residues long. Germline CDR1 reads MNHNS; CDR2 reads SASEGT. Trimming took off 2 bases at V and 5 bases at J, with 8 bases between the two ends. The CDR3 region has the DNA TGTGCCAGCAGTGAAAATAGAGAAGATACGCAGTATTTT. Protein product: CASSENREDTQYF.

The chain employs TRBV29-1 and TRBJ2-7; tentatively, D is TRBD1 (5 bases). This CDR3 contains 12 residues. Trimming shortened V by 3 bases and J by 6 bases, and 12 bases separated the two germline ends. Germline V gene data show CDR1 as SQVTM and CDR2 as ANQGSEA. In DNA form, the CDR3 reads TGCAGCGTTGATGGTGTTAGGGGCGAGCAGTACTTC. This sequence encodes CSVDGVRGEQYF.

The J gene is TRBJ2-5, the V gene TRBV18, with a possible D match to TRBD1 (5 bases). Germline-derived CDR1 and CDR2 are KGHSH and LQKENI. The CDR3 has 16 amino acids. Trimming took 3 bases from V and 1 from J, leaving 15 bases between them. The CDR3 nucleotides are TGTGCCAGCTCACCGCTAGGTATACAGGCCCAAGAGACCCAGTACTTC. Amino acid sequence: CASSPLGIQAQETQYF. Full variable domain (missing parts from reference TRBV18 and TRBJ2-5): NAGVMQNPRHLVRRRGQEARLRCSPMKGHSHVYWYRQLPEEGLKFMVYLQKENIIDESGMPKERFSAEFPKEGPSILRIQQVVRGDSAAYFCASSPLGIQAQETQYFGPGTRLLVL.

The genes are TRBV10-1 and TRBJ1-1; 10 positions agree with TRBD1. Germline lookup yields CDR1 WNHNN and CDR2 SYGVQD (reference sequence). CDR3 length equals 15 residues. Trimming removed 6 bases from V and 0 bases from J; junction bases left unmatched: 4. This CDR3 is CASSSGQGMNTEAFF. The CDR3 nucleotides are TGCGCCAGCAGCTCGGGACAGGGGATGAACACTGAAGCTTTCTTT.

This chain uses TRBV5-1 with TRBJ2-1, with TRBD1 identical over 10 bases. Germline CDR1 SGHRS, CDR2 YFSETQ. Germline trimming cut 0 bases from V and 4 bases from J; bases unmatched to any gene: 4. The CDR3 covers 16 residues. CDR3 loop: CASSLEDRGEYNEQFF. The CDR3 region has the DNA TGCGCCAGCAGCTTGGAGGACAGGGGGGAGTACAATGAGCAGTTCTTC.

The rearrangement joins TRBV5-1 to TRBJ1-1, with TRBD1 matching over 9 bases. V trimming: 3 bases; J trimming: 1 base; junction bases outside the gene matches: 1. The CDR3 covers 14 residues. In germline, CDR1 is SGHRS, CDR2 YFSETQ. The CDR3 loop reads CASSYRGQNTEAFF. As DNA, the CDR3 is TGCGCCAGCAGCTACAGGGGGCAGAACACTGAAGCTTTCTTT.

The chain has TRBV6-1 and TRBJ1-6; D remains ambiguous. Per the germline V gene, CDR1 is MNHNS and CDR2 is SASEGT. CDR3 length equals 15 residues. Trimming shortened V by 2 bases and J by 3 bases, and 8 bases separated the two germline ends. CDR3 sequence reads: CASSELGSYNSPLHF. The CDR3 DNA follows: TGTGCCAGCAGTGAACTGGGGAGCTATAATTCACCCCTCCACTTT.

This sequence joins TRBV28 and TRBJ1-4; D uncertain. The V end lost 2 bases, the J end lost 0 bases, and 10 bases lay between the germline ends. The CDR3 contains 16 residues. Germline V CDR1 and CDR2: MDHEN, SYDVKM. CDR3 region: CASSLGAGATNEKLFF. The CDR3 DNA is TGTGCCAGCAGTTTAGGAGCGGGCGCAACTAATGAAAAACTGTTTTTT.

This chain joins TRBV6-2 or TRBV6-3 and TRBJ1-2; 7 bases map to TRBD1. Per germline, CDR1 MNHEY and CDR2 SVGEGT. The CDR3 length is 15 residues. Trimming removed 5 bases from V and 4 bases from J; junction bases left unmatched: 10. The CDR3 nucleotides read TGTGCCAGCAGTCCCATTGACAGGGTTTCCTATGGCTACACCTTC. This gives the protein CASSPIDRVSYGYTF.

The CDR3 is CSASGNGRRNQETQYF. The CDR3 region has the DNA TGCAGTGCTAGTGGGAATGGCCGGAGGAACCAAGAGACCCAGTACTTC. The genes are TRBV20-1 and TRBJ2-5, with D maybe TRBD2 (5 bases). The CDR3 length is 16 residues. Germline V gives CDR1 DFQATT, CDR2 SNEGSKA (reference sequence). Trimming removed 3 bases at V and 0 bases at J, with 17 bases between.

The rearrangement joins TRBV2 to TRBJ1-5; D is ambiguous. The germline gives CDR1 SNHLY, CDR2 FYNNEI. Trimming left V 2 bases short and J 1 base short, with 6 bases between. This CDR3 contains 14 residues. The CDR3 coding sequence is TGTGCCAGCAGTGAAAGCAGGAGCAATCAGCCCCAGCATTTT. Protein product: CASSESRSNQPQHF.

The rearrangement uses TRBV3-1 (or the pseudogene TRBV3-2) and TRBJ2-6, with D possibly matching TRBD2 (6 bases). This CDR3 is built from 13 residues. The germline V gene encodes CDR1 LGHDT and CDR2 YNNKEL (reference sequence). V was trimmed by 5 bases and J by 7 bases, leaving 9 bases between them. CDR3 coding DNA: TGTGCCAGCAGCTTCGGGACTGCCAACGTCCTGACTTTC. This codes for CASSFGTANVLTF.

V usage is TRBV2 and J usage is TRBJ2-5; 15 positions match TRBD2. The CDR3 spans 16 residues. Unmatched junction bases numbered 9, after V lost 8 bases and J lost 5 bases. The germline CDR1 and CDR2 sequences are SNHLY and FYNNEI. For the CDR3, the DNA is TGTGCCAGCCACGACGGACTAGCGGGGGGGCGGGAGACCCAGTACTTC. Its protein product is CASHDGLAGGRETQYF.